This is a list of T cell receptor beta chains from one sample in a study of shared clonotypes between healthy human individuals. The method was immunoSEQ multiplex PCR; TCRdb's version includes in-frame clones alone and lacks a portion of them. The sample records some 690,000 clones, less than 95% being singletons. Sequenced sample: memory CD8+ T cells from PBMCs. The receptors here all came from a man aged 18-30 years in good health. Some clones in this sample may be carry-over from other donors' samples. Both conserved end residues are part of each CDR3. The D gene is left open where the match is weak. A row's size may be missing; if present it is once, few, many or a size class.

cdr3_nt: TGTGCCAGCAGCTTATGGACAGGGTACGAGACCCAGTACTTC
cdr3_aa: CASSLWTGYETQYF
clone_size: many
v_call: TRBV11-2
d_call: TRBD1
j_call: TRBJ2-5

cdr3_nt: TGTGCCAGCAGCTCCGGGAGTTCCGGGGTATGGAAAACAGATACGCAGTATTTT
cdr3_aa: CASSSGSSGVWKTDTQYF
clone_size: once
v_call: TRBV25-1
d_call: NA
j_call: TRBJ2-3

cdr3_nt: TGTGCCAGCAGCCCCCTCCTAGCGGGAGGATGGGTTACGCAGTATTTT
cdr3_aa: CASSPLLAGGWVTQYF
clone_size: NA
v_call: TRBV27
d_call: TRBD2
j_call: TRBJ2-3

cdr3_nt: TGTGCCAGCAGCAAAAAAGGACAGGGCCGAGGCAAAAACATTCAGTACTTC
cdr3_aa: CASSKKGQGRGKNIQYF
clone_size: NA
v_call: TRBV21-1
d_call: NA
j_call: TRBJ2-4

cdr3_nt: TGTGCCAGTAGTCTTAGGGGGGGAGGGAATGAGCAGTTCTTC
cdr3_aa: CASSLRGGGNEQFF
clone_size: NA
v_call: TRBV19
d_call: NA
j_call: TRBJ2-1

cdr3_nt: TGCGCCAGCAGCCAAGACCTCTACTCTGGAAACACCATATATTTT
cdr3_aa: CASSQDLYSGNTIYF
clone_size: NA
v_call: TRBV4-3
d_call: NA
j_call: TRBJ1-3

cdr3_nt: TGTGCCAGCAGCTCCATCGGGGACAGGGGTTCCTACGAGCAGTACTTC
cdr3_aa: CASSSIGDRGSYEQYF
clone_size: NA
v_call: TRBV13
d_call: TRBD1
j_call: TRBJ2-7

cdr3_nt: TGTGCCAGCCCGAACCTGGAGCGCGGGAGTCGGGATACGCAGTATTTT
cdr3_aa: CASPNLERGSRDTQYF
clone_size: few
v_call: TRBV6-6
d_call: TRBD2
j_call: TRBJ2-3

cdr3_nt: TGCAGCGTTGTGCTTAGCGGGAGTTCCAACAATGAGCAGTTCTTC
cdr3_aa: CSVVLSGSSNNEQFF
clone_size: NA
v_call: TRBV29-1
d_call: TRBD2
j_call: TRBJ2-1

cdr3_nt: TGTGCCAGCAGCCAAGGATACAATGAGCAGTTCTTC
cdr3_aa: CASSQGYNEQFF
clone_size: NA
v_call: TRBV4-2
d_call: NA
j_call: TRBJ2-1

cdr3_nt: TGTGCCTGCTCAGCGGGAGGGCCTTGGGAGACCCAGTACTTC
cdr3_aa: CACSAGGPWETQYF
clone_size: NA
v_call: TRBV30
d_call: TRBD2
j_call: TRBJ2-5

cdr3_nt: TGTGCCAGCAGTGCAACAGGGAGAGGGTATGACTACACCTTC
cdr3_aa: CASSATGRGYDYTF
clone_size: NA
v_call: TRBV28
d_call: NA
j_call: TRBJ1-2

cdr3_nt: TGTGCCTGGACACTAGCGGGAGGCCAAAGCTCCTACGAGCAGTACTTC
cdr3_aa: CAWTLAGGQSSYEQYF
clone_size: NA
v_call: TRBV30
d_call: TRBD2
j_call: TRBJ2-7

cdr3_nt: TGTGCCAGCAGCGATTGGGGAGACAGCAATCAGCCCCAGCATTTT
cdr3_aa: CASSDWGDSNQPQHF
clone_size: NA
v_call: TRBV25-1
d_call: NA
j_call: TRBJ1-5

cdr3_nt: TGTGCCAGCAGCCAATACCTAGTAGACGAGCAGTACTTC
cdr3_aa: CASSQYLVDEQYF
clone_size: NA
v_call: TRBV4-2
d_call: NA
j_call: TRBJ2-7

cdr3_nt: TGTGCCAGCAGTCCTTTTCCCGGGACAGGCGCTGGAAACACCATATATTTT
cdr3_aa: CASSPFPGTGAGNTIYF
clone_size: NA
v_call: TRBV27
d_call: TRBD1
j_call: TRBJ1-3

cdr3_nt: TGTGCCAGCAGTTTCCTCCAAGACAGGGGGCCCGACGAGCAGTACTTC
cdr3_aa: CASSFLQDRGPDEQYF
clone_size: NA
v_call: TRBV27
d_call: TRBD1
j_call: TRBJ2-7

cdr3_nt: TGTGCCAGTAAGACAGGGTACCAAGAGACCCAGTACTTC
cdr3_aa: CASKTGYQETQYF
clone_size: NA
v_call: TRBV28
d_call: TRBD1
j_call: TRBJ2-5

cdr3_nt: TGTGCCAGCAGTTTACTTACGCTTGGGAATGAGCAGTTCTTC
cdr3_aa: CASSLLTLGNEQFF
clone_size: NA
v_call: TRBV27
d_call: NA
j_call: TRBJ2-1

cdr3_nt: TGTGTCACGGAGCGGGGAACTGGATCCTACGAGCAGTACTTC
cdr3_aa: CVTERGTGSYEQYF
clone_size: NA
v_call: TRBV28
d_call: TRBD2
j_call: TRBJ2-7

cdr3_nt: TGTGCCAGCAGCTTAGGACTGGGGATGGGATACAATGAGCAGTTCTTC
cdr3_aa: CASSLGLGMGYNEQFF
clone_size: NA
v_call: TRBV7-8
d_call: NA
j_call: TRBJ2-1

cdr3_nt: TGTGCCAGAAGCCACACAGGGCCCGGTCTTGAGCCCCAGCATTTT
cdr3_aa: CARSHTGPGLEPQHF
clone_size: NA
v_call: TRBV5-3
d_call: NA
j_call: TRBJ1-5

cdr3_nt: TGTGCCAGCAGCCACCTGAGCGGGGAGCAGTACTTC
cdr3_aa: CASSHLSGEQYF
clone_size: once
v_call: TRBV7-9
d_call: NA
j_call: TRBJ2-7

cdr3_nt: TGTGCCAGCAGTTCAAGGGGGCGCGGAGAGACCCAGTACTTC
cdr3_aa: CASSSRGRGETQYF
clone_size: NA
v_call: TRBV2
d_call: TRBD1
j_call: TRBJ2-5

cdr3_nt: TGTGCCAGCAGTGTGGCTTGGGGGAATCAGCCCCAGCATTTT
cdr3_aa: CASSVAWGNQPQHF
clone_size: NA
v_call: TRBV27
d_call: NA
j_call: TRBJ1-5

cdr3_nt: TGTGCCAGCAAGGAACGGGGAAATAGCAATCAGCCCCAGCATTTT
cdr3_aa: CASKERGNSNQPQHF
clone_size: NA
v_call: TRBV2
d_call: NA
j_call: TRBJ1-5

cdr3_nt: TGTGCCAGCAGCGTAGGGGTAGGGGCTAGCAGAAGCTACGAGCAGTACTTC
cdr3_aa: CASSVGVGASRSYEQYF
clone_size: NA
v_call: TRBV9
d_call: NA
j_call: TRBJ2-7